This T cell receptor beta chain stems from a study of monozygotic twins with inflammatory bowel disease. The CDR3 has 12 residues. The germline gives CDR1 SQVTM, CDR2 ANQGSEA. There were eight separate reactions per sample in which cDNA was made. TCRdb reworked the 5' RACE reads into one entry per CDR3 protein, no DNA. The repertoire table contains around 230,000 distinct CDR3 sequences. This receptor was taken from a human donor with ulcerative colitis or Crohn's disease, or a healthy co-twin of an affected twin (not recorded which). The V and J genes are TRBV29-1 and TRBJ1-2; with no DNA, the TCRdb D assignment of TRBD1 cannot be verified. The sequenced sample was blood. CDR3 loop: CSATEGLGGYTF.